A single sample is the source of the 30 T cell receptor beta chains below, sequenced in a study of blood T cells in healthy people across ages. A sample-barcoded 5' primer and a J-beta primer mix were used in a second PCR of roughly 7 to 12 cycles. TCRdb ran MiXCR on the 5' RACE reads and lists one entry per CDR3 protein. Here the sample spans roughly 1 million distinct CDR3 sequences, about 25% being singletons. The data also belong to a second study, concerning T cells of mothers and their children.

Sequenced sample: blood. The receptors derive from a girl between 2 and 10 years old in good health.

The chain has TRBV20-1 and TRBJ2-5, with 9 bases fitting TRBD2. Gene TRBJ2-1 matches the end of the DNA better, so the J call may be wrong. CDR3 size: 14 residues. The germline CDR1 and CDR2 sequences are DFQATT and SNEGSKA (reference sequence). This CDR3 is CSAREGLAFGEQFF. CDR3 bases: TGCAGTGCTAGAGAAGGACTAGCGTTTGGGGAGCAGTTCTTC.

To note about this clonotype: A read error is possible here, since a much larger clone lies one base away. The chain joins TRBV4-2 to TRBJ1-4; 10 bases map to TRBD1. This CDR3 has 16 amino acids. Germline CDR1 and CDR2: LGHNA and YNFKEQ. The CDR3 nucleotides are TGTGTCAGCAGCAGCGATCTTGGGACAGGGGATGAAAAACTGTTTTTT. Protein product: CVSSSDLGTGDEKLFF.

This rearrangement joins TRBV29-1 to TRBJ2-5; 9 bases match TRBD1. The end of the DNA fits TRBJ2-7 better, so the J call may be wrong. This CDR3 has 15 amino acids. The germline gives CDR1 SQVTM, CDR2 ANQGSEA. The CDR3 bases are TGCAGCGCGATGGGGGGGACAGGGAGCTCCTACGAGCAGTACTTC. Residues: CSAMGGTGSSYEQYF.

The chain combines TRBV20-1 with TRBJ2-3; 7 bases match TRBD2. Looked up from germline, CDR1 is DFQATT and CDR2 is SNEGSKA (reference sequence). This CDR3 is built from 13 residues. Germline trimming cut 3 bases from V and 0 bases from J; bases unmatched to any gene: 0. This CDR3 is CSASSGSTDTQYF. The DNA for the CDR3 is TGCAGTGCTAGTAGCGGGAGCACAGATACGCAGTATTTT.

CDR3 amino acids: CSATGTGVDEQYF. The CDR3 region has the DNA TGCAGCGCCACTGGGACAGGGGTCGACGAGCAGTACTTC. The chain links TRBV29-1 to TRBJ2-7; TRBD1 agrees at 10 bases. The germline V gene has CDR1 SQVTM and CDR2 ANQGSEA. The CDR3 extends over 13 amino acids. The V and J ends lost 7 bases and 5 bases, in that order; junction bases with no gene match: 8.

The chain has TRBV20-1 and TRBJ2-1, with TRBD2 matching 8 bases. Germline V gives CDR1 DFQATT, CDR2 SNEGSKA (reference sequence). The ends lost 8 bases at V and 9 bases at J; junction bases unmatched: 21. The CDR3 is 16 residues long. The CDR3 region has the DNA TGCAGTCCCAAGCACCAGCGGGAGTCGGTGATTAGTGAGCAGTTCTTC. It specifies CSPKHQRESVISEQFF.

A remark on this clonotype: The junction departs from germline at one end; a sequencing error may be responsible. The V and J genes are TRBV7-9 and TRBJ2-2; 7 bases are a match to TRBD2. CDR3 length: 14 amino acids. CDR1 and CDR2 from the germline V gene are SEHNR and FQNEAQ (reference sequence). The CDR3 DNA follows: TGTGCCAGCAGCTTAGCGAGCGGGGACGGGGAGCTGTCTTTT. This gives the protein CASSLASGDGELSF.

The chain carries TRBV29-1 and TRBJ2-1; 7 bases line up with TRBD1. The DNA end is a closer match to TRBJ2-5, so the J assignment may be wrong. This CDR3 is built from 16 residues. Germline CDR1 and CDR2: SQVTM and ANQGSEA. The CDR3 here is CSVLLPGTVSQETQYF. The CDR3 nucleotides read TGCAGCGTACTCCTGCCCGGGACAGTCTCCCAAGAGACCCAGTACTTC.

A few counts support this clonotype. The J gene is TRBJ2-2, the V gene TRBV7-9, with D possibly being TRBD1 or TRBD2 (5 bases each). Trimming shortened V by 5 bases and J by 6 bases, and 16 bases separated the two germline ends. CDR1 is SEHNR, CDR2 FQNEAQ, per germline (reference sequence). This CDR3 has 15 residues. The CDR3 region is CASSPSEGMAGELFF. The CDR3 nucleotides read TGTGCCAGCAGCCCGTCAGAGGGGATGGCCGGGGAGCTGTTTTTT.

This sequence joins TRBV3-1 and TRBJ2-2; D unresolved. The germline V and J ends were trimmed by 1 base and 6 bases, with 12 bases remaining between them. CDR3 length equals 15 residues. Germline V gives CDR1 LGHDT, CDR2 YNNKEL (reference sequence). The CDR3 sequence is CASSQVRPGAGELFF. CDR3 nucleotides: TGTGCCAGCAGCCAAGTGCGGCCGGGTGCCGGGGAGCTGTTTTTT.

The V and J genes are TRBV29-1 and TRBJ2-5; D might be TRBD1 (5 bases). The CDR3 loop spans 14 amino acids. CDR1 is SQVTM, CDR2 ANQGSEA, per germline. V lost 6 bases, J lost 2 bases, and 16 bases lay in between. The CDR3 region has the DNA TGCAGCGTGCCGGCAGGGTCGCTACAAGAGACCCAGTACTTC. It is translated as CSVPAGSLQETQYF. Complete variable domain (other parts from reference TRBV29-1 and TRBJ2-5): SAVISQKPSRDICQRGTSLTIQCQVDSQVTMMFWYRQQPGQSLTLIATANQGSEATYESGFVIDKFPISRPNLTFSTLTVSNMSPEDSSIYLCSVPAGSLQETQYFGPGTRLLVL.

This clonotype was found once. This chain connects TRBV3-1 to TRBJ2-4, with 14 bases that match TRBD2. V gave up 6 bases and J gave up 7 bases; unmatched junction bases: 11. Germline CDR1 LGHDT, CDR2 YNNKEL (reference sequence). The CDR3 consists of 17 residues. CDR3 sequence reads: CASSTQLTSGGGNIQYF. CDR3 coding DNA: TGTGCCAGCAGTACACAACTGACTAGCGGGGGGGGGAACATTCAGTACTTC.

This clonotype was counted between two and nine times. The chain uses TRBV11-2 and TRBJ2-7; a weak D match, TRBD2 (6 bases). The germline V and J ends were trimmed by 5 bases and 2 bases, with 16 bases remaining between them. Germline CDR1 SGHAT, CDR2 FQNNGV. CDR3 length: 15 amino acids. The DNA of the CDR3 is TGTGCCAGCAGCGGCTCCCGGGACTGGGCCTACGAGCAGTACTTC. Its translation: CASSGSRDWAYEQYF.

This clonotype was counted only a few times. This chain uses TRBV7-9 with TRBJ2-5, with TRBD2 as a possible D gene (6 bases). TRBJ2-1 matches the DNA end more closely, so the J call is doubtful. The V gene's germline CDR1 is SEHNR and CDR2 FQNEAQ (reference sequence). The CDR3 has 11 residues. CDR3 nucleotide sequence: TGTGCCACGGACCCGCGGGGTGAGCAGTTCTTC. Translated, it gives CATDPRGEQFF.

The chain joins TRBV7-2 to TRBJ1-1; 7 bases are shared with TRBD1. V gave up 4 bases and J gave up 7 bases; unmatched junction bases: 6. The CDR3 extends over 13 amino acids. From germline, CDR1 is SGHTA and CDR2 FQGNSA. The CDR3 reads CASSSDRAGEAFF. CDR3 DNA sequence: TGTGCCAGCAGCTCCGACAGGGCGGGTGAAGCTTTCTTT.

This clonotype was observed a few times. The chain carries TRBV6-1 and TRBJ1-6; maybe TRBD1 (5 bases). The CDR3 length is 13 residues. Germline assignment: CDR1 MNHNS and CDR2 SASEGT. V shed 6 bases and J shed 7 bases, with 10 bases lying between them. The CDR3 DNA sequence: TGTGCCAGCAGGGATCCAGGGAATTCACCCCTCCACTTT. Its translation is CASRDPGNSPLHF.

This clonotype was counted a few times. The CDR3: CASSRTGTYDEQFF. The CDR3, as DNA: TGTGCCAGCAGCCGCACCGGGACTTACGATGAGCAGTTCTTC. The chain has TRBV7-3 and TRBJ2-1; D perhaps matches TRBD2 (6 bases). The CDR3 runs to 14 residues. Germline V CDR1 and CDR2: SGHTA, FQGTGA. The V end lost 5 bases, the J end lost 8 bases, and 16 bases lay between the germline ends.

The chain combines TRBV20-1 with TRBJ1-5; D is possibly TRBD1 (5 bases). Germline assignment: CDR1 DFQATT and CDR2 SNEGSKA (reference sequence). The CDR3 has 16 residues. V was cut by 3 bases and J by 0 bases, with 15 bases left in between. The CDR3 spells CSASSRDQYSNQPQHF. The CDR3 DNA reads as TGCAGTGCTAGTTCCAGGGACCAGTATAGCAATCAGCCCCAGCATTTT.

This clonotype was seen ten or more times. The chain's CDR3 is CASSQEYEQYF. CDR3 DNA sequence: TGCGCCAGCAGCCAAGAGTACGAGCAGTACTTC. This chain uses TRBV4-1 with TRBJ2-7, with no clear D. Germline V gives CDR1 MGHRA, CDR2 YSYEKL. Trimming pared 0 bases from V and 4 bases from J, leaving 1 base between. This CDR3 is built from 11 residues.

This clonotype was observed a few times. The gene calls are TRBV29-1 and TRBJ2-5, with 8 bases that match TRBD2. Judging by the DNA end, TRBJ2-1 fits better; the J call may be wrong. Germline lookup yields CDR1 SQVTM and CDR2 ANQGSEA. The CDR3 has 14 residues. CDR3 nucleotides: TGCAGCGTTGAACGGGAGGGCACCTACAATGAGCAGTTCTTC. Residues: CSVEREGTYNEQFF.

This clonotype has a handful of counts. The chain has TRBV20-1 and TRBJ1-1; D gene uncertain. V lost 0 bases and J lost 3, with 20 bases in between. This CDR3 has 17 residues. From germline, CDR1 is DFQATT and CDR2 SNEGSKA (reference sequence). CDR3 coding DNA: TGCAGTGCTAGAGATCTCAGGCGGGTGGGGATGGACACTGAAGCTTTCTTT. Translated: CSARDLRRVGMDTEAFF.

This sequence joins TRBV21-1 and TRBJ2-7; the table's D call, TRBD2, has no DNA check behind it. TRBV21-1 is a known pseudogene. This CDR3 is 13 amino acids long. This CDR3 is CASSKGGLKKQYF. As DNA, the CDR3 is TGTGCCAGCAGCAAAGGGGGACTAAAGAAGCAGTACTTC.

This clonotype was observed a handful of times. This chain links TRBV7-2 with TRBJ2-7; TRBD2 is a possible D gene (5 bases). The CDR3 length is 13 residues. V shed 10 bases and J shed 5 bases, with 18 bases lying between them. CDR1 is SGHTA, CDR2 FQGNSA, per germline. Here the CDR3 DNA reads TGTGCCACCCAGGACGGGAACTTCAACGAGCAGTACTTC. Translating it yields CATQDGNFNEQYF.

CDR3 amino acids: CASSEGREGLLGETQYF. The CDR3 DNA reads as TGTGCCAGCTCTGAAGGGCGGGAGGGCCTATTGGGAGAGACCCAGTACTTC. The genes are TRBV14 and TRBJ2-5; TRBD2 matches at 9 bases. The CDR3 has 17 amino acids. V was pared by 8 bases and J by 4 bases, with 17 bases of the junction left unmatched. The V gene's germline CDR1 is SGHDN and CDR2 FVKESK.

The chain joins TRBV20-1 to TRBJ1-1; D remains ambiguous. Germline lookup yields CDR1 DFQATT and CDR2 SNEGSKA (reference sequence). V was shortened by 4 bases and J by 0 bases, with 9 bases between the two germline ends. The CDR3 loop spans 13 amino acids. The CDR3 DNA sequence: TGCAGTGCTATCTGGACGCTGAACACTGAAGCTTTCTTT. Translation gives CSAIWTLNTEAFF.

This clonotype has just a few counts. The rearrangement links TRBV12-3 or TRBV12-4 to TRBJ2-1; 7 bases align to TRBD2. The CDR3 loop spans 16 amino acids. The junction had 14 bases not matched to a gene; V was cut back by 4 bases and J by 8 bases. CDR3 sequence: CASSSQSSGQGDEQFF. The CDR3 DNA is TGTGCCAGCAGTTCGCAATCTAGCGGCCAGGGTGATGAGCAGTTCTTC.

This clonotype has more than one count but fewer than ten. The V and J genes are TRBV12-3 or TRBV12-4 and TRBJ2-1, with TRBD1 as a possible D gene (5 bases). The CDR3 loop spans 12 amino acids. Trimming shortened V by 5 bases and J by 9 bases, and 11 bases separated the two germline ends. DNA for the CDR3: TGTGCCAGCAGTGTGGACATCCTTGAGCAGTTCTTC. This sequence encodes CASSVDILEQFF.

This clonotype was detected only a few times. The chain employs TRBV7-2 and TRBJ1-1, with D tentatively TRBD1 (5 bases). The CDR3 is 12 residues long. In germline, CDR1 is SGHTA, CDR2 FQGNSA. V was trimmed by 3 bases and J by 10 bases, leaving 12 bases between them. This CDR3 reads CASSLTVGVAFF. CDR3 coding DNA: TGTGCCAGCAGCTTGACGGTGGGGGTAGCTTTCTTT.

About this clonotype: The junction differs from germline at one of its ends, possibly a read error. This sequence joins TRBV29-1 and TRBJ2-5; D is ambiguous. The CDR3 has 12 amino acids. Germline CDR1 reads SQVTM; CDR2 reads ANQGSEA. CDR3 amino acids: CSVEGYQETQYF. The CDR3 DNA reads TGCAGCGTGGAAGGGTACCAAGAGACCCAGTACTTC.

V usage is TRBV27 and J usage is TRBJ1-1, with D uncertain. The V and J ends lost 3 bases and 9 bases respectively, with 11 bases between them. CDR3 size: 12 residues. CDR1 MNHEY and CDR2 SMNVEV come from the germline V gene (reference sequence). CDR3 residues: CASSFWDPKAFF. CDR3 bases: TGTGCCAGCAGTTTCTGGGATCCAAAAGCTTTCTTT.